The T cell receptor (beta chain) described here comes from a study of T cells in Graves' hyperthyroidism and ophthalmopathy (dated by TCRdb to the late 2010s). Background on the whole study: Peripheral blood was sampled at the time of initial diagnosis, prior to any treatment. To identify distinguishing TCR V-J signatures, a discovery cohort of 90 to 100 patients was used, comprising 40 to 45 with Graves' ophthalmopathy and around 57 with stable Graves' hyperthyroidism. Whether ophthalmopathy could be predicted prospectively was tested in an independent validation cohort made up of under 20 hyperthyroidism patients plus 17 patients who later progressed to ophthalmopathy. For training and testing, the 100 or so patients in the discovery cohort were randomly divided in a 7:3 ratio. In addition, the study compared T-cell repertoires in thyroid tissue and in blood from five to seven Graves' hyperthyroidism patients. After blood sampling, hyperthyroidism patients were treated with methimazole at a starting dose of 30 mg daily, and ophthalmopathy patients were treated with high-dose intravenous methylprednisolone. The paper describes TCR Vbeta CDR3 sequencing of more than 120 peripheral blood samples, made up of about 41 ophthalmopathy patients, some 76 hyperthyroidism patients and 17 progressor patients. The paper as a whole reports these results and caveats: Most expanded thyroid clonotypes (frequency above 0.001) were also detected in blood, a finding suggesting that blood repertoires may reflect thyroid immune responses. In cross-validation, a model built on a 13 V-J signature told ophthalmopathy apart from stable hyperthyroidism with about 90% sensitivity and 81% to 82% specificity, and in testing the same model reached 80%/75%. In validation, the model predicted progression to ophthalmopathy with approximately 71% sensitivity and around 72% specificity, a median of 6.5 months before onset. Sample size was not statistically predetermined, and blinding of investigators to group allocation was not performed.

Stable Graves' hyperthyroidism was defined as no progression to ophthalmopathy during 18 months of follow-up. Hyperthyroidism patients were aged 18 to 65 years and newly diagnosed, with disease duration of less than 2 months. Any patient with an uncontrolled infection, another autoimmune disease, pregnancy or lactation was excluded. Diagnoses relied on clinical symptoms, serum thyroxine and TRAb, thyroid ultrasound and orbital computed tomography. PBMCs were isolated from about 9.2 ml of fresh peripheral blood by Ficoll-Paque density gradient centrifugation. Total RNA was extracted using Trizol reagent, and RNA quality was assessed on an Agilent 2100 Bioanalyzer. Comments on this clonotype: Its antigen remains unidentified. The input lacks base qualities; no much larger clone sits a single base away.

CDR1 and CDR2, per the germline V gene, are MGHDK and SYGVNS. Including cysteine and phenylalanine, the CDR3 has 17 amino acids. The kept DNA is CDR3 alone, 51 bases in frame from the first base. The trim is 5 bases for V and 1 base for J, with a gap of 20 bases between the germline ends. TCR beta CDR3 regions were amplified from RNA transcripts. For the first round of RT-PCR on the TCR CDR3, the HTBI primer set was used together with the Qiagen OneStep RT-PCR kit. A second multiplex PCR round built the libraries, followed by size selection and purification. Sequencing of the libraries was done on an Illumina HiSeq2000 using paired-end 100 bp reads. Turning to the authors' computational methods: SOAPnuke was used to process the raw data, throwing out any read that contained adapters or uncalled bases, had a mean Phred below 15, or lacked an exact constant-primer or identifier match. High-quality paired reads were merged using COPE v1.2.5, and each unique nucleotide sequence was defined as a clonotype. MiTCR v1.1 was used to align the clonotypes against IMGT TRBV, TRBD and TRBJ reference segments. Analysis was restricted to V-J combinations with a frequency above 0.0001, which covered over 98% of repertoires. A TCS score was defined as the ratio between F50 (clonal expansion) and ExV (chaos), using BLOSUM62-based TCRdist between CDR3 peptides within each V-J. Welch's t-statistics and random forest reduced around 520 V-J features to 13, which were used in a naive Bayes classifier (R e1071). Thyroid-blood repertoire similarity was quantified with the Morisita-Horn index. TCRdb reanalyzed the raw reads on its own, using fastp at Q25 for trimming and MiXCR for clone calling, and kept in-frame beta chains. Duplicate CDR3 protein sequences are folded into a single record with the most common DNA and genes. The V and J calls were determined by TCRdb, not by the authors. The table for this sample lists over 700,000 distinct CDR3 sequences; approximately 36% of them were counted only once. The ten largest make up around 29% of the sample.

Here the chain combines TRBV25-1 and TRBJ2-5; the D gene is perhaps TRBD2, on 6 matching bases. The TCR was taken from a woman aged 40 to 50 with Graves' hyperthyroidism. The material sequenced was blood. Here is the DNA: TGTGCCAGCAGTTACTCGGTGGACGGGGGTCCCCAAGAGACCCAGTACTTC. It specifies CASSYSVDGGPQETQYF. With the portions outside the CDR3 filled from the reference TRBV25-1 and TRBJ2-5 genes, the complete variable region becomes EADIYQTPRYLVIGTGKKITLECSQTMGHDKMYWYQQDPGMELHLIHYSYGVNSTEKGDLSSESTVSRIRTEHFPLTLESARPSHTSQYLCASSYSVDGGPQETQYFGPGTRLLVL.